The clone carrying this TCR beta chain has more than one count but fewer than ten. The target antigen is unknown. These data are taken from a study of identical twins' blood T cells. Overall study: Roughly 6 alpha and about 6 beta libraries together yielded 45 million or so reads. Broader study findings: Top TCRbeta clonotypes were shared more with twin than unrelated donors.

Each TCR cDNA library carried sample-specific barcodes on both ends. TCRdb re-called the 5' RACE reads through MiXCR, storing one row per CDR3 protein. The sample has fewer than 450,000 distinct CDR3 sequences, 25% to 35% seen once; the top ten hold 5.5% to 7%. Input material: PBMCs. The receptor's source is a woman aged 18-50 years in good health.

CDR3 sequence (DNA): TGTGCCAGCAGCAAGGGACAGTCCTACGAGCAGTACTTC. This encodes CASSKGQSYEQYF. The rearrangement uses TRBV13 and TRBJ2-7; TRBD1 aligns across 7 bases. The CDR3 has 13 residues. Germline assignment: CDR1 PRHDT and CDR2 FYEKMQ (reference sequence). V dropped 5 bases and J dropped 1; count of bases not matched to a gene: 2.